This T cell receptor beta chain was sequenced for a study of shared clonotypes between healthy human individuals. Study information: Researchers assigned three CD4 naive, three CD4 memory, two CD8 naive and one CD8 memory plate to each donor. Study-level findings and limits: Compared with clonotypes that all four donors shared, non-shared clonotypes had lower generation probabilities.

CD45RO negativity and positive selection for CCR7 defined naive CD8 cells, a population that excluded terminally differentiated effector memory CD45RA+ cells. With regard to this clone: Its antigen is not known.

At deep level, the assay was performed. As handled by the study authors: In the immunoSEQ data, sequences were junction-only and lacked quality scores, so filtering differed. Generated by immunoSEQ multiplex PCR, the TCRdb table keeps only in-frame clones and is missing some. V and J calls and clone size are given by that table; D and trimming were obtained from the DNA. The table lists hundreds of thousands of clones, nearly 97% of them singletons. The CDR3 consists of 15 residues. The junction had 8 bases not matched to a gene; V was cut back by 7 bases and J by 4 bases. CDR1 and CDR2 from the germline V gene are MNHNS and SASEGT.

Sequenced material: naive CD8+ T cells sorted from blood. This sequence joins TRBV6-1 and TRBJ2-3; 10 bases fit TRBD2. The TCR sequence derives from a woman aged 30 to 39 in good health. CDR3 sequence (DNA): TGTGCCAGCACCCCCCTAGCGGGAGTACCAGATACGCAGTATTTT. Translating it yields CASTPLAGVPDTQYF.